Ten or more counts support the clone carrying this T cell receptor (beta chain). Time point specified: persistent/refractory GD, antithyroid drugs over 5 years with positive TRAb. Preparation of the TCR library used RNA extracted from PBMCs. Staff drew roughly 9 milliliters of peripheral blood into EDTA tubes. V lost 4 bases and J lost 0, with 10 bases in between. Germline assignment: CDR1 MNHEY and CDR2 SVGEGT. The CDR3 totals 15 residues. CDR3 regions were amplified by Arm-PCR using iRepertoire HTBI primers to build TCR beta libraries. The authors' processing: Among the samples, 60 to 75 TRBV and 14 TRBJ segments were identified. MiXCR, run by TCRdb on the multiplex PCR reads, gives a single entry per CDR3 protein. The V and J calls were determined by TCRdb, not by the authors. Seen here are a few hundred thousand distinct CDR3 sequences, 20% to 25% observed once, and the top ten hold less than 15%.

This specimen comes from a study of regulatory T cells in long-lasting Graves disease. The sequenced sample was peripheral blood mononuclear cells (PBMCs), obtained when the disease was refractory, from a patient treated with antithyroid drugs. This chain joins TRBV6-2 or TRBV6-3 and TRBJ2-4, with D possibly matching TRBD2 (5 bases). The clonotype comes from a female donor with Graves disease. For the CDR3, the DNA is TGTGCCAGCAGTTCAGCCGGACTAGCCAAAAACATTCAGTACTTC. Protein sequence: CASSSAGLAKNIQYF.